This T cell receptor beta chain was identified in a study of neurological immune-mediated disorders. Study findings and constraints: Across subjects, expanded clones had no CDR3 amino acid sequences in common, pointing to private repertoires in all groups.

Many counts were recorded for this clonotype. Its target is not known. The cDNA was generated by 5'RACE with 10-nucleotide random UMIs. A single record per CDR3 protein comes from TCRdb applying MiXCR to the 5' RACE reads. This table holds about 21,000 distinct CDR3 sequences, 5.5% to 8% found once. J lost 0 bases, V lost 4 bases, and 12 bases had no gene match. CDR3 length equals 17 residues. Germline V gene data show CDR1 as SGHRS and CDR2 as YFSETQ. The clonotype was recovered from a man aged 18 to 29 in good health. The sample consisted of CD8+ T cells from blood. This chain connects TRBV5-1 to TRBJ1-2; TRBD1 aligns across 7 bases. CDR3 residues: CASSLRDSNIPNYGYTF. CDR3 nucleotides: TGCGCCAGCAGCCTCCGGGACAGCAACATTCCTAACTATGGCTACACCTTC.